This T cell receptor (beta chain) originates from a study of identical twins. Study observations and caveats: Carriage of fewer insertions was seen in abundant cord blood beta clonotypes, whereas memory repertoires showed none. Low generation-probability sequences were in excess among twin-shared out-of-frame alpha sequences.

V was pared by 5 bases and J by 3 bases, with 7 bases between. The CDR3 contains 12 residues. Template switching, a step in the protocol, added a universal primer site, and cDNA carried unique molecular identifiers. TCRdb ran MiXCR on the 5' RACE reads and lists one entry per CDR3 protein. The profile shows some 900,000 distinct CDR3 sequences, 12% of them singletons. This clonotype was picked up many times. Antigen specificity is unknown. A further study also used this sample, focusing on yellow fever vaccine responses in identical twins.

The sequence derives from a woman younger than 30 in good health. The chain combines TRBV12-3 or TRBV12-4 with TRBJ1-2; D not certain. Material: PBMCs. The CDR3 DNA follows: TGTGCCAGCAGTCTGGGGTACTATGGCTACACCTTC. Residues: CASSLGYYGYTF.